The clone carrying this T cell receptor beta chain was counted between two and nine times. This record comes from a study of identical twins. This CDR3 contains 15 residues. Trimming took off 0 bases at V and 6 bases at J, with 15 bases between the two ends. CDR1 and CDR2 (germline): SGHRS, YFSETQ. TCRdb re-derived calls from the 5' RACE reads in MiXCR, one entry per CDR3 protein. The sample contains under 500,000 distinct CDR3 sequences, around 15% of which appear only once. This sample also belongs to another study, concerning yellow fever vaccine responses in identical twins.

The specimen sequenced was CD4+ T cells sorted from blood. The chain joins TRBV5-1 to TRBJ1-2; D gene unclear. This clonotype was obtained from a woman between 18 and 29 years old in good health. CDR3 protein: CASSLAQRAADGYTF. The DNA of the CDR3 is TGCGCCAGCAGCTTGGCCCAGAGGGCAGCAGATGGCTACACCTTC.